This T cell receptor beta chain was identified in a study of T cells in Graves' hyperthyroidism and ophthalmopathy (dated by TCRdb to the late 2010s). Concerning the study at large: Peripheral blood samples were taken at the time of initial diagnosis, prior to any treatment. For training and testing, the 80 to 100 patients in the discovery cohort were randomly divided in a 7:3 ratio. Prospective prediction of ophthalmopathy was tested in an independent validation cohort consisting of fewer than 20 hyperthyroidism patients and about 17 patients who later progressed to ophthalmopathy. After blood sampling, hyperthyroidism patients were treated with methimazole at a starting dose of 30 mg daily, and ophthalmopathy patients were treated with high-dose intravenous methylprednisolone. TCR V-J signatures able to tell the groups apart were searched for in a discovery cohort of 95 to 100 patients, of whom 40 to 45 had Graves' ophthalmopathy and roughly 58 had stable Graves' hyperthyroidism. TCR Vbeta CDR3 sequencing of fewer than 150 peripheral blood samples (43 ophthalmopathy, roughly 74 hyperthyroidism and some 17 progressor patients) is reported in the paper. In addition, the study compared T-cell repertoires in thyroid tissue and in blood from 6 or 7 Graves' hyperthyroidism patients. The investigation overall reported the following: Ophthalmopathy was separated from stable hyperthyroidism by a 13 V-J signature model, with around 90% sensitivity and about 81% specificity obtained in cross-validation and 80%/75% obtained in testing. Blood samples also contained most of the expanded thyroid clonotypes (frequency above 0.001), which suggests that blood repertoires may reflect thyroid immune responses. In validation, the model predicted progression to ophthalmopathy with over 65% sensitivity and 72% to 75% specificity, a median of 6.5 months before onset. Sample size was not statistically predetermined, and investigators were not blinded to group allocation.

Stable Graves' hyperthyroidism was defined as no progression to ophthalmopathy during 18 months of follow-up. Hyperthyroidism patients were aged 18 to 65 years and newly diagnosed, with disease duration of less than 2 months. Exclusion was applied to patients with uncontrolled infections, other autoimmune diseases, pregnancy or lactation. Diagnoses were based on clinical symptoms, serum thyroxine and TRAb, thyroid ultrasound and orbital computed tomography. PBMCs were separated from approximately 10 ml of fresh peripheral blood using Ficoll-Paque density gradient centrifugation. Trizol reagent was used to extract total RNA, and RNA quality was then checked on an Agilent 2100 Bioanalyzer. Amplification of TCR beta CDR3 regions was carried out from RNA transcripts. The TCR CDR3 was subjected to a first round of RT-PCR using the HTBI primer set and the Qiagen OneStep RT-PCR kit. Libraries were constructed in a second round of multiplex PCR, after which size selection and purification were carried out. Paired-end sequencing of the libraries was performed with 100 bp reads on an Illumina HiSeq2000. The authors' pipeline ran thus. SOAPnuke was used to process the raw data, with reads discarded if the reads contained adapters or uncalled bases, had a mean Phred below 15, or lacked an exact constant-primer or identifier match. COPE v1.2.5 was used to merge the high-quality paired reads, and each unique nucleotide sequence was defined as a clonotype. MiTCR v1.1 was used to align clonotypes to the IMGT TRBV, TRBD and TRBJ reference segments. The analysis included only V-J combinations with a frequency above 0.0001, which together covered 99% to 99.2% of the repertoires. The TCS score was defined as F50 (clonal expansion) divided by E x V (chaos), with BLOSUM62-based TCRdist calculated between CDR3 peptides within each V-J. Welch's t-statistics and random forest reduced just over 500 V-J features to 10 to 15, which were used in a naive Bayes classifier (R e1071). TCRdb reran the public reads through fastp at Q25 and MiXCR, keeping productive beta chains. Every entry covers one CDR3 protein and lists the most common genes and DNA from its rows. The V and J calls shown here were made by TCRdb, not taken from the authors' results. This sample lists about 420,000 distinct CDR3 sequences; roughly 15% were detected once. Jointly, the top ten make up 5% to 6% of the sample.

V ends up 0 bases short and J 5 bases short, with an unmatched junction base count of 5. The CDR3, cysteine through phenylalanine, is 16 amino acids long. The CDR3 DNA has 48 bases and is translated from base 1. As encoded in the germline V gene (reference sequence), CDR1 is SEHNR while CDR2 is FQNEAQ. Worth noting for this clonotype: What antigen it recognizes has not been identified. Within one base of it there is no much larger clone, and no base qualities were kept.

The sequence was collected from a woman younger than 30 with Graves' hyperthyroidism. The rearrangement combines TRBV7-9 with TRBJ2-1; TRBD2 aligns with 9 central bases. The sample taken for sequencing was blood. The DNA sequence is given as TGTGCCAGCAGCTTAGCAGGCGGGGGGGAACACAATGAGCAGTTCTTC. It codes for CASSLAGGGEHNEQFF. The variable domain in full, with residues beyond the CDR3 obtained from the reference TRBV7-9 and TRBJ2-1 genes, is DTGVSQNPRHKITKRGQNVTFRCDPISEHNRLYWYRQTLGQGPEFLTYFQNEAQLEKSRLLSDRFSAERPKGSFSTLEIQRTEQGDSAMYLCASSLAGGGEHNEQFFGPGTRLTVL.